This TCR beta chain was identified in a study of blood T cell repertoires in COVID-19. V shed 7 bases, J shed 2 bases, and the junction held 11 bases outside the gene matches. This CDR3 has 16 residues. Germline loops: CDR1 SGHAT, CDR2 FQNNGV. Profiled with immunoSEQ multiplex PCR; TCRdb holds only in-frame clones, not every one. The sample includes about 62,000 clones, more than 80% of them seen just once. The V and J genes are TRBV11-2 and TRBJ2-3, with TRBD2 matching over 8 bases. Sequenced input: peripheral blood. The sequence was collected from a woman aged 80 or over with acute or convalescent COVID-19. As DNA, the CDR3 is TGTGCCAGCAAATCTGAGCGGGGGCGAACCACAGATACGCAGTATTTT. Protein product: CASKSERGRTTDTQYF.